Listed below are T cell receptor beta chains from one sample, sequenced in a study of metastatic and nonmetastatic thyroid tumors. TCRdb re-clonotyped the PCR reads through MiXCR. The table includes over 10,000 clones, 27% detected once. Sample: tumor tissue. The receptors come from a female donor with papillary thyroid cancer or a benign thyroid nodule (not recorded which). Some clones in this sample may be carry-over from other donors' samples. The CDR3 runs from the conserved cysteine through the conserved F or W. Fields, in order: D gene, J gene, V gene, clone size, CDR3 DNA, CDR3 protein. A D gene is named only where the DNA matches it firmly. Only part of the rows carry a size: once, few, many, or a class if the clone is expanded.

D gene: -
J gene: TRBJ1-3
V gene: TRBV18
clone size: many
CDR3 DNA: TGTGCCAGCTCACCAATCGCGGCAGGGGCTGGAAACACCATATATTTT
CDR3 protein: CASSPIAAGAGNTIYF

D gene: -
J gene: TRBJ2-3
V gene: TRBV27
clone size: -
CDR3 DNA: TGTGCCAGCAGTGTGTCCCCGGGGAGCACAGATACGCAGTATTTT
CDR3 protein: CASSVSPGSTDTQYF

D gene: -
J gene: TRBJ2-7
V gene: TRBV30
clone size: -
CDR3 DNA: TGTGCCTGGAGTGTGGGGATCCGGTCCTACGAGCAGTACTTC
CDR3 protein: CAWSVGIRSYEQYF

D gene: TRBD1
J gene: TRBJ2-7
V gene: TRBV20-1
clone size: medium-sized
CDR3 DNA: TGCAGTGCTAGTCCGGGACAGGGGGCAGTAGGCTTC
CDR3 protein: CSASPGQGAVGF

D gene: TRBD2
J gene: TRBJ2-7
V gene: TRBV7-2
clone size: -
CDR3 DNA: TGTGCCAGCAGCTTAGTTGGGACTAGCGACGAGCAGTACTTC
CDR3 protein: CASSLVGTSDEQYF

D gene: -
J gene: TRBJ1-1
V gene: TRBV11-3
clone size: -
CDR3 DNA: TGTGCCAGCAGCCCACAGGGTGACACTGAAGCTTTCTTT
CDR3 protein: CASSPQGDTEAFF

D gene: -
J gene: TRBJ2-7
V gene: TRBV5-1
clone size: medium-sized
CDR3 DNA: TGCGCCAGCAGCTTTACGGACGAGCAGTACTTC
CDR3 protein: CASSFTDEQYF

D gene: -
J gene: TRBJ1-2
V gene: TRBV5-1
clone size: medium-sized
CDR3 DNA: TGCGCCAGCAGCTTGGGGGTCGGGGTCGGCTATGGCTACACCTTC
CDR3 protein: CASSLGVGVGYGYTF

D gene: -
J gene: TRBJ2-7
V gene: TRBV20-1
clone size: -
CDR3 DNA: TGCAGTGCTAGAGAAGCAGCTGACTACGAGCAGTACTTC
CDR3 protein: CSAREAADYEQYF

D gene: TRBD1
J gene: TRBJ1-3
V gene: TRBV30
clone size: many
CDR3 DNA: TGTGCCTGGAGTGGAAGACAGGGGAATGGGAACACCATATATTTT
CDR3 protein: CAWSGRQGNGNTIYF

D gene: -
J gene: TRBJ2-1
V gene: TRBV6-6
clone size: few
CDR3 DNA: TGTTCCAGCAGTTATCTGTCGGAAGGGGATGAGCAGTTCTTC
CDR3 protein: CSSSYLSEGDEQFF

D gene: -
J gene: TRBJ2-7
V gene: TRBV3-1
clone size: -
CDR3 DNA: TGTGCCAGCAGCCAAGCCCTGGGCGAGCAGTACTTC
CDR3 protein: CASSQALGEQYF

D gene: TRBD1
J gene: TRBJ1-3
V gene: TRBV30
clone size: -
CDR3 DNA: TGTGCCTGGAGCCCGGGACAGCCTAGCTCTGGAAACACCATATATTTT
CDR3 protein: CAWSPGQPSSGNTIYF

D gene: -
J gene: TRBJ2-7
V gene: TRBV27
clone size: few
CDR3 DNA: TGTGCCAGCAGTCCCGGACTACCTCCCGAGCAGTACTTC
CDR3 protein: CASSPGLPPEQYF

D gene: -
J gene: TRBJ2-2
V gene: TRBV4-1
clone size: -
CDR3 DNA: TGCGCCAGCAGCCAACTCAACGGGGAGCTGTTTTTT
CDR3 protein: CASSQLNGELFF

D gene: TRBD1
J gene: TRBJ2-1
V gene: TRBV12-3/TRBV12-4
clone size: large
CDR3 DNA: TGTGCCAGCAGTCCCGGGACAGGGTACAATGAGCAGTTCTTC
CDR3 protein: CASSPGTGYNEQFF

D gene: -
J gene: TRBJ2-7
V gene: TRBV11-3
clone size: once
CDR3 DNA: TGTGCCAGCAGCTTAGATAAAGGCTACGAGCAGTACTTC
CDR3 protein: CASSLDKGYEQYF

D gene: -
J gene: TRBJ2-3
V gene: TRBV5-6
clone size: -
CDR3 DNA: TGTGCCATCAGCTCCGCCGGAGGACTGCACAGCACAGATACGCAGTATTTT
CDR3 protein: CAISSAGGLHSTDTQYF

D gene: -
J gene: TRBJ1-6
V gene: TRBV6-5
clone size: few
CDR3 DNA: TGTGCCAGCAGTTTAAATAATTCACCCCTCCACTTT
CDR3 protein: CASSLNNSPLHF

D gene: -
J gene: TRBJ1-5
V gene: TRBV6-9
clone size: few
CDR3 DNA: TGTGCCAGCAGGTGGGATGGCAATCAGCCCCAGCATTTT
CDR3 protein: CASRWDGNQPQHF

D gene: -
J gene: TRBJ1-5
V gene: TRBV19
clone size: -
CDR3 DNA: TGTGCCAGTAGTATTATCCCGGGTAATCAGCCCCAGCATTTT
CDR3 protein: CASSIIPGNQPQHF

D gene: TRBD2
J gene: TRBJ2-5
V gene: TRBV11-2
clone size: few
CDR3 DNA: TGTGCCAGCAGCTTGATGACCGGGACTAGCGGGGGACAAGAGACCCAGTACTTC
CDR3 protein: CASSLMTGTSGGQETQYF

D gene: -
J gene: TRBJ2-5
V gene: TRBV6-2/TRBV6-3
clone size: few
CDR3 DNA: TGTGCCAGCAGTTACTCGTTGTGGTCAGCCGGAGAGACCCAGTACTTC
CDR3 protein: CASSYSLWSAGETQYF

D gene: -
J gene: TRBJ1-1
V gene: TRBV6-1
clone size: many
CDR3 DNA: TGTGCCAGCAGTTATATGAAGGACACTGAAGCTTTCTTT
CDR3 protein: CASSYMKDTEAFF

D gene: TRBD1
J gene: TRBJ2-7
V gene: TRBV30
clone size: many
CDR3 DNA: TGTGCCTGGCAAAGGGACAGCTCCTACGAGCAGTACTTC
CDR3 protein: CAWQRDSSYEQYF

D gene: -
J gene: TRBJ2-1
V gene: TRBV20-1
clone size: large
CDR3 DNA: TGCAGTGCTACCGCGGGATACGGGGTCTACAATGAGCAGTTCTTC
CDR3 protein: CSATAGYGVYNEQFF

D gene: -
J gene: TRBJ1-5
V gene: TRBV3-1
clone size: many
CDR3 DNA: TGTGCCAGCAGCCAAGGAGGAAGCCACAATCAGCCCCAGCATTTT
CDR3 protein: CASSQGGSHNQPQHF

D gene: -
J gene: TRBJ2-5
V gene: TRBV5-1
clone size: many
CDR3 DNA: TGCGCCAGCAGCCCCGGGACAACGTACCAAGAGACCCAGTACTTC
CDR3 protein: CASSPGTTYQETQYF

D gene: -
J gene: TRBJ2-2
V gene: TRBV9
clone size: -
CDR3 DNA: TGTGCCAGCAAGGGACTCAGGAACACCGGGGAGCTGTTTTTT
CDR3 protein: CASKGLRNTGELFF

D gene: -
J gene: TRBJ2-3
V gene: TRBV6-4
clone size: -
CDR3 DNA: TGTGCCAGCAGTGAGTCGGGACCGACGGCTCCAGATACGCAGTATTTT
CDR3 protein: CASSESGPTAPDTQYF

D gene: -
J gene: TRBJ1-5
V gene: TRBV12-3/TRBV12-4
clone size: few
CDR3 DNA: TGTGCCAGCAGTCAAGATACAGGGAACGGTCAGCCCCAGCATTTT
CDR3 protein: CASSQDTGNGQPQHF

D gene: -
J gene: TRBJ2-5
V gene: TRBV20-1
clone size: -
CDR3 DNA: TGCAGTGCCCCTGTAGGGGGGTGGCTAGCGAGAAGAGAGACCCAGTACTTC
CDR3 protein: CSAPVGGWLARRETQYF

D gene: TRBD2
J gene: TRBJ2-5
V gene: TRBV4-1
clone size: -
CDR3 DNA: TGCGCCAGCAGCTCTTGGACTAGCGGGAGTGCGGAGACCCAGTACTTC
CDR3 protein: CASSSWTSGSAETQYF

D gene: -
J gene: TRBJ1-5
V gene: TRBV19
clone size: -
CDR3 DNA: TGTGTCAGTAGCTTCCGGGCCCCGAGCAATCAGCCCCAGAATTTT
CDR3 protein: CVSSFRAPSNQPQNF

D gene: -
J gene: TRBJ1-2
V gene: TRBV30
clone size: medium-sized
CDR3 DNA: TGTGCCTTCCGGAGGGCGGGCGCCTATGGCTACACCTTC
CDR3 protein: CAFRRAGAYGYTF

D gene: TRBD2
J gene: TRBJ2-1
V gene: TRBV27
clone size: few
CDR3 DNA: TGTGCCAGCAGTCCCCCAGCGGAGGGAGGGCCTTTCAATGAGCAGTTCTTC
CDR3 protein: CASSPPAEGGPFNEQFF

D gene: TRBD2
J gene: TRBJ2-1
V gene: TRBV6-4
clone size: many
CDR3 DNA: TGTGCCAGCAGTGACGCTAGCGGGAGCCACAATGAGCAGTTCTTC
CDR3 protein: CASSDASGSHNEQFF

D gene: TRBD2
J gene: TRBJ2-5
V gene: TRBV12-3/TRBV12-4
clone size: many
CDR3 DNA: TGTGCCAGCAGTCCCCGGGGGGGTAGGGAGACCCAGTACTTC
CDR3 protein: CASSPRGGRETQYF

D gene: TRBD1
J gene: TRBJ1-2
V gene: TRBV5-1
clone size: medium-sized
CDR3 DNA: TGCGCCAGCAGCGGGAAGGACAGGGCCAACTATGGCTACACCTTC
CDR3 protein: CASSGKDRANYGYTF

D gene: -
J gene: TRBJ2-7
V gene: TRBV27
clone size: few
CDR3 DNA: TGTGCCAGCAGCCAGGGACCCGGTAGCTACGAGCAGTACTTC
CDR3 protein: CASSQGPGSYEQYF

D gene: -
J gene: TRBJ2-7
V gene: TRBV7-9
clone size: few
CDR3 DNA: TGTGCCAGCAGCTTAGGTGACGAGCAGTACTTC
CDR3 protein: CASSLGDEQYF

D gene: -
J gene: TRBJ2-7
V gene: TRBV13
clone size: -
CDR3 DNA: TGTGCCAGCAGCCAAACCACCCTGGCCAGGTCCTACGAGCAGTACTTC
CDR3 protein: CASSQTTLARSYEQYF

D gene: -
J gene: TRBJ2-7
V gene: TRBV5-1
clone size: -
CDR3 DNA: TGCGCCAGCAGCCCCCAAACAACAGGGAACGAGCAGTACTTC
CDR3 protein: CASSPQTTGNEQYF

D gene: TRBD1
J gene: TRBJ2-2
V gene: TRBV12-3/TRBV12-4
clone size: -
CDR3 DNA: TGTGCCAGCAGTTTTGGACAGGGGGCGAACACCGGGGAGCTGTTTTTT
CDR3 protein: CASSFGQGANTGELFF

D gene: TRBD2
J gene: TRBJ2-5
V gene: TRBV6-1
clone size: many
CDR3 DNA: TGTGCCAGCAGCTCCCCCGCGGGGGGGGAGACCCAGTACTTC
CDR3 protein: CASSSPAGGETQYF

D gene: -
J gene: TRBJ2-2
V gene: TRBV11-2
clone size: medium-sized
CDR3 DNA: TGTGCCAGCAGCAATATTAGGACTGCCGGGGAGCTGTTTTTT
CDR3 protein: CASSNIRTAGELFF

D gene: TRBD1
J gene: TRBJ2-6
V gene: TRBV14
clone size: many
CDR3 DNA: TGTGCCAGCAGCCAAGAGCGACAGGGGACCTCTGGGGCCAACGTCCTGACTTTC
CDR3 protein: CASSQERQGTSGANVLTF